This section outlines one T cell receptor (beta chain) sequence together with its context. Its antigen is undetermined. The researchers produced TCR beta cDNA from roughly 500 ng total RNA with a constant-region primer. Nested multiplex PCR, run for three rounds with slightly modified ARM-PCR, yielded TCR beta libraries. TRBV1-TRBV30 forward primers paired with a C-beta reverse primer were used in the first two PCR rounds, which ran roughly 11 cycles each. TCRdb redid the calling of the multiplex PCR reads with MiXCR, one entry per CDR3 protein. The data show 95,000 to 150,000 distinct CDR3 sequences, with less than 80% seen just once and around 9% held by the top ten. Co-extraction yielded RNA and DNA from 20-30 mg of unsorted bulk tissue. The sample is drawn from a study of tumor-infiltrating lymphocytes in primary liver carcinoma. Study conclusions and caveats: Merely some 8-25% of top clones spanned all five tumor regions.

V shed 7 bases and J shed 2 bases, with 14 bases lying between them. Germline V gives CDR1 WNHNN, CDR2 SYGVQD (reference sequence). The CDR3 is made up of 14 amino acids. The chain recombines TRBV10-1 with TRBJ2-5; D could derive from TRBD1 or TRBD2 (6 bases each). This TCR was sampled from a woman in her sixties with primary liver carcinoma and hepatitis B virus infection. The sequenced sample was liver tumor tissue from sampling region 1. Subset: tumor region T1, superior pole. The CDR3 nucleotides read TGCGCCAGCATTCGGGGGCCGGGGCAAGAGACCCAGTACTTC. Its protein is CASIRGPGQETQYF.